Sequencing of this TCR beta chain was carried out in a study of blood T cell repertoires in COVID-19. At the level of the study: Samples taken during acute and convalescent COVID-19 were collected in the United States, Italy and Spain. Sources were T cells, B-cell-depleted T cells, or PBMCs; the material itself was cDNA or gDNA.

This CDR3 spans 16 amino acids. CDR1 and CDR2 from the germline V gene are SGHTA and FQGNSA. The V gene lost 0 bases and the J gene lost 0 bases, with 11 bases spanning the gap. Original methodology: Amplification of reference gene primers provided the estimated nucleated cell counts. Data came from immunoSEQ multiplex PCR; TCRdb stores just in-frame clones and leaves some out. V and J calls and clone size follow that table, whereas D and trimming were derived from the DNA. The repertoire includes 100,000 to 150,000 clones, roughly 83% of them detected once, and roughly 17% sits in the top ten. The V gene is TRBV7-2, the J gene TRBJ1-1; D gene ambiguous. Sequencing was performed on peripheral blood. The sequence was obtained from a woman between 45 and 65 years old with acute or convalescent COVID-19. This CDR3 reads CASSLAYGRLNTEAFF. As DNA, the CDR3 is TGTGCCAGCAGCTTAGCGTATGGGAGGTTGAACACTGAAGCTTTCTTT.